The 17 T cell receptor beta chains presented below share a single source sample, sequenced in a study of shared clonotypes between healthy human individuals (TCRdb year 2020). Libraries were prepared through the immunoSEQ multiplex PCR assay. The source is immuneACCESS, and TCRdb retained only in-frame sequences with V and J called. Part of the clones is not carried over; for the studies checked, unresolved V genes explain less than half of this, and the remainder is unexplained. Present in this sample are around 2.3 million clones, around 95% of which were seen just once. The ten largest clonotypes hold around 0.13% of the sample. Sequencing was done on a sample of naive CD4+ T cells sorted from blood. What this sample's cell subset or site label stands for: CD45RA+ positively selected. The receptor source for this set is a man younger than 35 in good health.

The rearrangement joins TRBV7-9 to TRBJ2-1; 7 bases match TRBD1. The CDR3 spans 14 residues. V shed 4 bases, J shed 7 bases, and the junction held 7 bases outside the gene matches. Germline V lookup: CDR1 SEHNR, CDR2 FQNEAQ (reference sequence). DNA of the CDR3: TGTGCCAGCAGCTCGGGACAGACGGGGAATGAGCAGTTCTTC. Its protein product is CASSSGQTGNEQFF.

The chain has TRBV7-9 and TRBJ2-7; D uncertain. The germline V and J ends were trimmed by 5 bases and 5 bases, with 16 bases remaining between them. The germline CDR1 and CDR2 sequences are SEHNR and FQNEAQ (reference sequence). The CDR3 has 14 residues. CDR3 residues: CASSRSPEKHEQYF. The CDR3 DNA is TGTGCCAGCAGCCGAAGCCCGGAGAAGCACGAGCAGTACTTC.

The V and J genes are TRBV6-6 and TRBJ1-1; TRBD1 matches 9 bases. The CDR3 runs to 14 residues. With V trimmed by 10 bases and J by 3 bases, 9 bases remained unmatched. The V gene's germline CDR1 is MNHNY and CDR2 SVGAGI (reference sequence). CDR3 nucleotide sequence: TGTGCCACCACCTTAGACAGGGGGTACACTGAAGCTTTCTTT. This codes for CATTLDRGYTEAFF.

This chain links TRBV9 with TRBJ1-2; D is perhaps TRBD1 (5 bases). Trimming pared 3 bases from V and 6 bases from J, leaving 12 bases between. The germline V gene encodes CDR1 SGDLS and CDR2 YYNGEE. This CDR3 is built from 13 residues. The CDR3 sequence is CASSAYMGDGYTF. The CDR3 DNA is TGTGCCAGCAGCGCCTACATGGGGGATGGCTACACCTTC.

The rearrangement links TRBV4-1 to TRBJ2-2; 9 bases line up with TRBD2. CDR3 length: 17 amino acids. Germline V gives CDR1 MGHRA, CDR2 YSYEKL. V lost 7 bases to trimming and J lost 4 bases; unmatched junction nucleotides: 13. The CDR3 spells CASTPFATSGATGELFF. The CDR3 DNA follows: TGCGCCAGCACCCCGTTCGCGACTAGCGGAGCCACCGGGGAGCTGTTTTTT.

The V and J genes are TRBV29-1 and TRBJ1-5; D call uncertain. The germline gives CDR1 SQVTM, CDR2 ANQGSEA. Between the trimmed V and J ends, which lost 6 bases and 13 bases, there was a span of 16 bases. The CDR3 sequence is 11 residues long. The CDR3 region is CSVANGEEQHF. The CDR3 nucleotides are TGCAGCGTCGCCAACGGGGAGGAACAGCATTTT.

The CDR3 here is CASSRDRGVDTQYF. CDR3 in DNA: TGTGCCAGCAGCCGGGACAGGGGCGTAGATACGCAGTATTTT. The rearrangement links TRBV7-8 to TRBJ2-3, with 10 bases fitting TRBD1. The V gene's germline CDR1 is SGHVS and CDR2 FQNEAQ. The CDR3 runs to 14 residues. V lost 5 bases and J lost 5; bases outside the gene matches: 4.

V gene TRBV30 combines with J gene TRBJ1-1, with TRBD1 as a possible D gene (5 bases). This CDR3 is 14 amino acids long. V was pared by 7 bases and J by 2 bases, with 17 bases between. The germline CDR1 and CDR2 sequences are GTSNPN and SVGIG (reference sequence). Here the CDR3 reads CASQAPRANTEAFF. The CDR3 region has the DNA TGTGCCTCCCAAGCCCCCAGGGCCAACACTGAAGCTTTCTTT. The whole variable domain, remainder taken from reference TRBV30 and TRBJ1-1, is SQTIHQWPATLVQPVGSPLSLECTVEGTSNPNLYWYRQAAGRGLQLLFYSVGIGQISSEVPQNLSASRPQDRQFILSSKKLLLSDSGFYLCASQAPRANTEAFFGQGTRLTVV.

As concerns this clone: Other DNA sequences in this specimen translate into the identical CDR3. This chain joins TRBV2 and TRBJ2-2; D gene ambiguous. Germline V gene sequence: CDR1 SNHLY, CDR2 FYNNEI. CDR3 length: 14 residues. V lost 6 bases and J 0 bases, leaving 8 bases between the germline ends. The CDR3 loop reads CASSLTPNTGELFF. CDR3 bases: TGTGCCAGCAGCCTAACTCCGAACACCGGGGAGCTGTTTTTT.

This rearrangement joins TRBV30 to TRBJ2-7; no clear D. V lost 3 bases to trimming and J lost 6 bases, with 18 bases between them. There are 14 residues in the CDR3. Germline lookup yields CDR1 GTSNPN and CDR2 SVGIG (reference sequence). CDR3 DNA: TGTGCCTGGAGCCGCGGACCGCCGGGCTTCGAGCAGTACTTC. Translating gives CAWSRGPPGFEQYF.

The J gene is TRBJ1-6, the V gene TRBV6-1, with D unclear. The CDR3 has 12 amino acids. CDR1 and CDR2 from the germline V gene are MNHNS and SASEGT. Deletions cut 7 bases from V and 7 bases from J, with 8 bases between. CDR3 amino acids: CASILGNSPLHF. Here the CDR3 DNA reads TGTGCCAGCATACTAGGGAATTCACCCCTCCACTTT.

Concerning this clone: At one end the junction does not follow the germline gene, possibly because of a read error. CDR3 bases: TGTGCCAGCAGCCTTAACGGCAAAGGCGGAGTCTTC. It specifies CASSLNGKGGVF. This chain links TRBV5-4 with TRBJ2-1, with no clear D. Germline-derived CDR1 and CDR2 are SGHNT and YYREEE (reference sequence). The CDR3 loop spans 12 amino acids. Full variable domain (remainder filled in from reference TRBV5-4 and TRBJ2-1): ETGVTQSPTHLIKTRGQQVTLRCSSQSGHNTVSWYQQALGQGPQFIFQYYREEENGRGNFPPRFSGLQFPNYSSELNVNALELDDSALYLCASSLNGKGGVFGPGTRLTVL.

CDR3 nucleotide sequence: TGTGCCTGGAGTTTAGGGGTTGGCGAAAAACTGTTTTTT. It translates to CAWSLGVGEKLFF. The chain combines TRBV30 with TRBJ1-4, with D possibly TRBD1 on 5 matching bases. Germline V gene lookup returns CDR1 GTSNPN and CDR2 SVGIG (reference sequence). This CDR3 comprises 13 residues. V was cut by 2 bases and J by 8 bases, with 12 bases left in between. The full variable domain, rest sourced from reference TRBV30 and TRBJ1-4, is SQTIHQWPATLVQPVGSPLSLECTVEGTSNPNLYWYRQAAGRGLQLLFYSVGIGQISSEVPQNLSASRPQDRQFILSSKKLLLSDSGFYLCAWSLGVGEKLFFGSGTQLSVL.

The V call is TRBV28, the J call TRBJ1-5; TRBD1 matches 7 bases. J was trimmed by 5 bases and V by 2 bases; bases with no gene match: 18. Germline V gene sequence: CDR1 MDHEN, CDR2 SYDVKM. This CDR3 is 19 amino acids long. In DNA form, the CDR3 reads TGTGCCAGCAGTTTAGGGGTGGGGGACAGTGTGTTTAGGGATCAGCCCCAGCATTTT. Protein: CASSLGVGDSVFRDQPQHF.

This rearrangement joins TRBV18 to TRBJ1-4; D gene unclear. CDR1 and CDR2 from the germline V gene are KGHSH and LQKENI. The CDR3 runs 14 residues. V was shortened by 4 bases and J by 6 bases, with 12 bases between the two germline ends. The CDR3 sequence: CASSLYQDDEKLFF. As DNA, the CDR3 is TGTGCCAGCTCACTATATCAGGACGATGAAAAACTGTTTTTT. Looking up the rest from reference TRBV18 and TRBJ1-4 gives the full variable domain: NAGVMQNPRHLVRRRGQEARLRCSPMKGHSHVYWYRQLPEEGLKFMVYLQKENIIDESGMPKERFSAEFPKEGPSILRIQQVVRGDSAAYFCASSLYQDDEKLFFGSGTQLSVL.

This rearrangement joins TRBV30 to TRBJ1-3; no definite D call. This CDR3 has 13 residues. Trimming took 5 bases from V and 0 from J, leaving 8 bases between them. CDR1 GTSNPN and CDR2 SVGIG come from the germline V gene (reference sequence). CDR3 amino acids: CAWDGDSGNTIYF. Here the CDR3 DNA reads TGTGCCTGGGACGGGGACTCTGGAAACACCATATATTTT.

J is TRBJ2-3 and V is TRBV7-9; no definite D call. Per the germline V gene, CDR1 is SEHNR and CDR2 is FQNEAQ (reference sequence). The CDR3 runs to 14 residues. V was clipped by 5 bases and J by 0 bases, with 9 bases between them. CDR3 DNA sequence: TGTGCCAGCAGCCCTGACACAAGCACAGATACGCAGTATTTT. This gives the protein CASSPDTSTDTQYF.